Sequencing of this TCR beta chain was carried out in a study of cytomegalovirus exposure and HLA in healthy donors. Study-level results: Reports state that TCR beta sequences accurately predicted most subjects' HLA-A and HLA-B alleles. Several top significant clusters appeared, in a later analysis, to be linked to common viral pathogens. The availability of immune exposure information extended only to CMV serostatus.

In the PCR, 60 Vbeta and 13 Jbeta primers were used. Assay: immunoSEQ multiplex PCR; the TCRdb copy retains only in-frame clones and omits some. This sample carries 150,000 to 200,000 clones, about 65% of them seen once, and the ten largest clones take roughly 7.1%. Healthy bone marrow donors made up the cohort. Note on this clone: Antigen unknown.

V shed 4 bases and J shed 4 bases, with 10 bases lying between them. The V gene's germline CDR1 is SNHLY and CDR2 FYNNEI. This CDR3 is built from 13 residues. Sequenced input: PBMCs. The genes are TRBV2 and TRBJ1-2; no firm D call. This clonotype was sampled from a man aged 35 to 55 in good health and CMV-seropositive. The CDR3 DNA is TGTGCCAGCAGTGGTTCAGAAATCTATGGCTACACCTTC. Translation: CASSGSEIYGYTF.